This entry is about one T cell receptor beta chain. Antigen: not known. These data come from a study of siplizumab effects on memory and regulatory T cells. Per individual sample, approximately 100,000 TCR templates were assayed. Assay used: immunoSEQ multiplex PCR; TCRdb lists only in-frame clones, some missing. The sample holds about 110,000 clones; roughly 89% are singletons and the top ten take 1.3%. Study findings and constraints: Roughly 80-97% of proliferating CD4+ or CD8+ clones defied assignment to a naive or memory phenotype. Alloreactive sequences tracing back to unstimulated CD4+ memory cells fell significantly with siplizumab. The mean Treg-derived percentage of mappable alloreactive CD4+ clones was about 71% with siplizumab compared with about 28% in controls.

Per germline, CDR1 SGHDT and CDR2 YYEEEE. V lost 4 bases to trimming and J lost 4 bases, with 6 bases between them. The CDR3 totals 11 residues. The sequence derives from a human donor in good health. Sequencing was performed on CD4+ T cells sorted from blood. This rearrangement joins TRBV5-6 to TRBJ2-7; D is ambiguous. The CDR3 coding sequence is TGTGCCAGCAGCGACGGGTACGAGCAGTACTTC. It specifies CASSDGYEQYF.